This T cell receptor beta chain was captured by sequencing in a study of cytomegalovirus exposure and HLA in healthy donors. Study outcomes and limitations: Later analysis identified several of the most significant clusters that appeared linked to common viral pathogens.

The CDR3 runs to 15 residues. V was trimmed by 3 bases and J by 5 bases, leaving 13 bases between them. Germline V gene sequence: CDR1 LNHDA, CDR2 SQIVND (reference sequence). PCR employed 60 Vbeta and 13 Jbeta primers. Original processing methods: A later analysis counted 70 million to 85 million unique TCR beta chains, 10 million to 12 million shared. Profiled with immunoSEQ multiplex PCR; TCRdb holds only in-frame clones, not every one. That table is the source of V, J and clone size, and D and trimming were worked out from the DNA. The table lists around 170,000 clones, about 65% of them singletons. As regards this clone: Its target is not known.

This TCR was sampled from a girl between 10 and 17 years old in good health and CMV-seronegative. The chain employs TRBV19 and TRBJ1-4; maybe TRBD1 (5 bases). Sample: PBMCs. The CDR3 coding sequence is TGTGCCAGTAGTATTCCCAGGGTACCGAATGAAAAACTGTTTTTT. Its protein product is CASSIPRVPNEKLFF.